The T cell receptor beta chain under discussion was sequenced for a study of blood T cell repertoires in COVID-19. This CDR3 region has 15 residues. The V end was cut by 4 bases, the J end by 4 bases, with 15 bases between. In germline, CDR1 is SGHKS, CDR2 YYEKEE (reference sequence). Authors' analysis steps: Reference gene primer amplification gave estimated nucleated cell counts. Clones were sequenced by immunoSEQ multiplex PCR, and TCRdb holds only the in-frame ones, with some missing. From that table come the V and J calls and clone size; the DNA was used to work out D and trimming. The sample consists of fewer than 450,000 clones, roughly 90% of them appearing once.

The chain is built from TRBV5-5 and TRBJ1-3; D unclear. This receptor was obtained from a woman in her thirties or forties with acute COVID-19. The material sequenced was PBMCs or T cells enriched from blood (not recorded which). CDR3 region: CASSPDGVPGNTIYF. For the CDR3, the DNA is TGTGCCAGCAGCCCTGACGGGGTACCGGGAAACACCATATATTTT.